The subject of this entry is one T cell receptor beta chain. This entry belongs to a study of cytotoxic CD8 clonotypes in ibrutinib-treated CLL. Germline values: CDR1 MNHEY, CDR2 SVGAGI. The CDR3 covers 11 residues. Deletions cut 5 bases from V and 3 bases from J, with 3 bases between. Profiled with immunoSEQ multiplex PCR; TCRdb holds only in-frame clones, not every one. The data show approximately 200,000 clones, about 72% seen once. The chain joins TRBV6-5 to TRBJ2-3; no clear D gene. This receptor was taken from a human donor with chronic lymphocytic leukemia. The source material was PBMCs, sampled after 24 months of ibrutinib treatment. Here the CDR3 reads CASSATDTQYF. In DNA form, the CDR3 reads TGTGCCAGCAGTGCTACAGATACGCAGTATTTT.